This TCR beta chain was recovered during a study of blood T cell repertoires in COVID-19. Looking at the study overall: Some COVID-19 samples were acute and others convalescent; all came from the United States, Italy and Spain. Sample material is recorded as cDNA or gDNA derived from T cells, B-cell-depleted T cells, or PBMCs.

Authors' data handling: Amplification from reference gene primers served as the basis for estimated nucleated cell counts. The method was immunoSEQ multiplex PCR; TCRdb's version includes in-frame clones alone and lacks a portion of them. The V and J calls and clone size come from that table; D and trimming were worked out from the DNA. The sample holds about 220,000 clones; around 85% are singletons and the top ten take about 2.5%. CDR1 is MNHEY and CDR2 is SVGAGI in the germline V gene. Trimming stripped 10 bases from V and 2 bases from J, with 21 bases between. This CDR3 is 15 amino acids long. Those enrolled in Seattle joined during active infection and were followed longitudinally afterward.

This clonotype was sampled from a woman in her 70s with COVID-19, enrolled during active disease. The genes are TRBV6-5 and TRBJ2-7; a possible D gene is TRBD1 (5 bases). The specimen was peripheral blood. The CDR3 spells CATSPRQGSAYEQYF. CDR3 DNA sequence: TGTGCCACCAGCCCCCGCCAGGGATCGGCCTACGAGCAGTACTTC.